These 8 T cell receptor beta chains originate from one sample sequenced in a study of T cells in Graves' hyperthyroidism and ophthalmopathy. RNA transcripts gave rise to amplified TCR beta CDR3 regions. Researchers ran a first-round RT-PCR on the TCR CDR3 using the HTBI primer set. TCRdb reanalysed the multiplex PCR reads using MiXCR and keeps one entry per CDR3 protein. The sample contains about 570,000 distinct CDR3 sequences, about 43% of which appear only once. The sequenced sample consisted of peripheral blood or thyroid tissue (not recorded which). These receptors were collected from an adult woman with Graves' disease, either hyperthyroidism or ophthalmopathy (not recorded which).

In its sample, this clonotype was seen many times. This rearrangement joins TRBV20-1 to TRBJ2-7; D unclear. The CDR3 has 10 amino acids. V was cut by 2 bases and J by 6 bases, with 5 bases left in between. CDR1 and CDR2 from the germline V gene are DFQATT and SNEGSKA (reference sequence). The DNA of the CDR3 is TGCAGTGCTAGACTTCTCGAGCAGTACTTC. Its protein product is CSARLLEQYF.

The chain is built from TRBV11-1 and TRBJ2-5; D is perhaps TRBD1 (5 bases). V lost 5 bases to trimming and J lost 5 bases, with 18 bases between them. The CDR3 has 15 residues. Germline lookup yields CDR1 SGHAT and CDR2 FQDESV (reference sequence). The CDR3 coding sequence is TGTGCCAGCAGCCCCGACAGAGCCTCATGGGAGACCCAGTACTTC. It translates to CASSPDRASWETQYF.

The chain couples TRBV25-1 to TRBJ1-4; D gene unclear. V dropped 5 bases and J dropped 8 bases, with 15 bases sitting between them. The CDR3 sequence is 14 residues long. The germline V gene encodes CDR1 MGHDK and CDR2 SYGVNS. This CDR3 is CASSPREGTEKLFF. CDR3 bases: TGTGCCAGCAGTCCTCGGGAGGGTACGGAAAAACTGTTTTTT.

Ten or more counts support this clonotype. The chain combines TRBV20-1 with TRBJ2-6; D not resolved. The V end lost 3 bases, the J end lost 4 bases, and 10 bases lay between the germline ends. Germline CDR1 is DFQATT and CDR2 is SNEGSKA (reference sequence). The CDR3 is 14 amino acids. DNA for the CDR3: TGCAGTGCTAGCAAGGGTTCCGGGGCCAACGTCCTGACTTTC. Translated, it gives CSASKGSGANVLTF.

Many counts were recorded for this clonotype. The CDR3 spells CASSQQGNSPLHF. The CDR3 DNA is TGTGCCAGCAGCCAACAGGGGAATTCACCCCTCCACTTT. This rearrangement joins TRBV14 to TRBJ1-6, with a tentative D call TRBD1 (6 bases). Germline V gene data show CDR1 as SGHDN and CDR2 as FVKESK. This CDR3 contains 13 residues. The V end was cut by 2 bases, the J end by 7 bases, with 6 bases between.

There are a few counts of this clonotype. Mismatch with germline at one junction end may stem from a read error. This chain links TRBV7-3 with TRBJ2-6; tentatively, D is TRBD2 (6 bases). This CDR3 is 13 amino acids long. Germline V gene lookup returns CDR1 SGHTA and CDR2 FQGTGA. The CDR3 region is CASARNGGNVLTF. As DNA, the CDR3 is TGTGCCAGCGCCCGTAACGGGGGCAACGTCCTGACTTTC.

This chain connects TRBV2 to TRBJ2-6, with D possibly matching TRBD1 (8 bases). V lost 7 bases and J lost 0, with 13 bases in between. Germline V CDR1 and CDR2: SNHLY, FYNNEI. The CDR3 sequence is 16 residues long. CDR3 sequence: CASNRGGYSGANVLTF. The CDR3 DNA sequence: TGTGCCAGCAACAGGGGGGGTTACTCTGGGGCCAACGTCCTGACTTTC.

CDR3 nucleotide sequence: TGTGCCATCAGTGACTACGACCAGGGAACCGGTCAGCCCCAGCATTTT. Translated, it gives CAISDYDQGTGQPQHF. The chain uses TRBV10-3 and TRBJ1-5, with D maybe TRBD1 (5 bases). Trimming took 3 bases from V and 6 from J, leaving 18 bases between them. The CDR3 totals 16 residues. Germline-derived CDR1 and CDR2 are ENHRY and SYGVKD.